This TCR beta chain was sequenced in a study of early T cells in non-severe SARS-CoV-2 infection. Study background: Sequencing input comprised bulk RNA from unsorted whole blood; chain pairing was not available.

CDR1 LGHNA and CDR2 YSLEER come from the germline V gene. The CDR3 has 13 residues. Trimming stripped 2 bases from V and 7 bases from J, with 8 bases between. This clonotype has only a few counts. Its antigen is undetermined. Individual cDNA molecules each received unique molecular identifiers attached to them. One entry per CDR3 protein results from TCRdb running MiXCR on the 5' RACE reads. The table records tens of thousands of distinct CDR3 sequences, 5.5% to 7% of them present only once. Points from the study as a whole: VDJdb matches were skewed toward anti-spike CD8 T cell responses.

Material: whole blood, obtained at baseline. The V and J genes are TRBV4-3 and TRBJ1-4; D ambiguous. The clonotype comes from an adult who was a healthcare worker with PCR-confirmed SARS-CoV-2 infection or an uninfected control (not recorded which). This CDR3 reads CASSQLLGEKLFF. The CDR3 coding sequence is TGCGCCAGCAGCCAATTGCTGGGTGAAAAACTGTTTTTT.